This is a list of T cell receptor beta chains from one sample in a study of OX40 agonist ivuxolimab in advanced cancers. Assay: immunoSEQ multiplex PCR; the TCRdb copy retains only in-frame clones and omits some. This sample yields about 96,000 clones, of which 90% are seen a single time; about 1.6% belongs to the top ten. The material was CD4+ or CD8+ T cells sorted from blood, obtained in a trial of the OX40 agonist ivuxolimab. These receptors came from an adult with an advanced solid tumor such as melanoma, head and neck, liver or kidney cancer. Both conserved end residues are part of each CDR3. Each record gives: D gene, V gene, J gene, clone size, CDR3 DNA, CDR3 protein. The D gene is left open where the match is weak. Where a row states a size, it is once, few, many or the class of an expanded clone; other rows omit it.

>TRBD2|TRBV4-1|TRBJ2-7|.
TGCGCCAGCAGCCAAGATAGGGGAGGGCCAGGTTACGAGCAGTACTTC
CASSQDRGGPGYEQYF
>.|TRBV7-2|TRBJ2-7|.
TGTGCCAGCAGCTTAGTCGCTTTAGCTACCCGGGCCTACGAGCAGTACTTC
CASSLVALATRAYEQYF
>TRBD2|TRBV5-1|TRBJ2-1|.
TGCGCCAGCAGCTTGGAAGCGGGAGGTATCCATGAGCAGTTCTTC
CASSLEAGGIHEQFF
>.|TRBV11-2|TRBJ2-2|once
TGTGCCAGCAGCCCGCTACGGGGCACCGGGGAGCTGTTTTTT
CASSPLRGTGELFF
>.|TRBV11-2|TRBJ2-1|few
TGTGCCAGCAGCTTAGATTTAGTGGGGGATGAGCAGTTCTTC
CASSLDLVGDEQFF
>.|TRBV5-4|TRBJ2-5|.
TGTGCCAGCAGCTTTAAAGAGACCCAGTACTTC
CASSFKETQYF
>TRBD1|TRBV6-1|TRBJ1-4|.
TGTGCCAGCAGTGAAGCGCTTCAGGGGGCAATCGGTGAAAAACTGTTTTTT
CASSEALQGAIGEKLFF
>.|TRBV7-2|TRBJ1-2|.
TGTGCCAGCAGCTTAGCCCGGACAGCCGGCTACACCTTC
CASSLARTAGYTF
>.|TRBV7-2|TRBJ1-2|.
TGTGCCAGCAGCTTAGATGGAGGGGCCCGCTATGGCTACACCTTC
CASSLDGGARYGYTF
>TRBD1|TRBV9|TRBJ2-7|.
TGTGCCAGCAGCGTAGGGGACAGGGGGCTCTACGAGCAGTACTTC
CASSVGDRGLYEQYF
>.|TRBV5-1|TRBJ2-6|.
TGCGCCAGCAGCTTGAGTTGGCTGAGTGGGGCCAACGTCCTGACTTTC
CASSLSWLSGANVLTF
>.|TRBV25-1|TRBJ1-2|.
TGTGCCAGCAGTGGGGGGTGGGCAGACTATGGCTACACCTTC
CASSGGWADYGYTF
>TRBD1|TRBV11-3|TRBJ1-2|.
TGTGCCAGCAGCTTAGACCCGGGACAGGGGAACTATGGCTACACCTTC
CASSLDPGQGNYGYTF
>.|TRBV7-3|TRBJ2-3|.
TGTGCCAGCAGCTTAGGGGCTAGCACAGATACGCAGTATTTT
CASSLGASTDTQYF
>TRBD2|TRBV7-2|TRBJ2-5|.
TGTGCCAGCAGCTTAGCGCGGGAGGAAGAGACCCAGTACTTC
CASSLAREEETQYF
>.|TRBV10-1|TRBJ2-3|.
TGCGCCACCACGGAACAGAGCACAGATACGCAGTATTTT
CATTEQSTDTQYF
>.|TRBV27|TRBJ1-2|.
TGTGCCAGCAGTTTCGCAGGGAGCTATGGCTACACCTTC
CASSFAGSYGYTF